The subject of this entry is one T cell receptor beta chain. Its antigen is as yet unknown. Specified time point: week 11, during vaccination. The investigators gave 300 ug of mutant IDH1 20-mer peptide in each vaccine dose, together with topical imiquimod. The data stem from a study of a mutant IDH1 vaccine in newly diagnosed glioma. Overall study context: Patients began vaccination 4-6 weeks after radiotherapy alone, or with temozolomide cycles.

The CDR3 is 15 amino acids. Germline-derived CDR1 and CDR2 are LGHNA and YSLEER. V lost 3 bases and J lost 7; bases outside the gene matches: 8. Produced via immunoSEQ multiplex PCR; TCRdb's table is partial and in-frame only. There are tens of thousands of clones in the sample; 90% occur only once, and less than 25% lies in the top ten. The sequence derives from a man aged 18 to 30 with glioma. The sample consisted of PBMCs, taken from a glioma patient whose treatment included an IDH1 peptide vaccine. The chain recombines TRBV4-3 with TRBJ1-4, with 7 bases lining up with TRBD1. CDR3 sequence (DNA): TGCGCCAGCAGCCAGAGACAGGGAATTGGTGAAAAACTGTTTTTT. This translates into CASSQRQGIGEKLFF.